The following is a TCR beta chain sequence with its context. CDR1 is PRHDT, CDR2 FYEKMQ, per germline (reference sequence). V lost 7 bases to trimming and J lost 2 bases, with 21 bases between them. The CDR3 extends over 16 amino acids. TCRdb keeps only in-frame clones here, not all; method: immunoSEQ multiplex PCR. The data contain more than 45,000 clones, 70% to 80% of them singletons. These data come from a study of OX40 agonist ivuxolimab in advanced cancers. Study background: Every 2 weeks, ivuxolimab was infused into the patients intravenously at between 0.01 and 10 mg/kg.

The J gene is TRBJ2-7, the V gene TRBV13, with D tentatively TRBD2 (5 bases). Here the sequenced sample was CD4+ or CD8+ T cells sorted from blood, taken in a trial of the OX40 agonist ivuxolimab. This receptor was identified in an adult with an advanced solid tumor such as melanoma, head and neck, liver or kidney cancer. For the CDR3, the DNA is TGTGCCAGCACCCCACGGGGTCTAGCTATTACCTACGAGCAGTACTTC. It specifies CASTPRGLAITYEQYF. Supplemented by reference TRBV13 and TRBJ2-7, the full variable domain reads AAGVIQSPRHLIKEKRETATLKCYPIPRHDTVYWYQQGPGQDPQFLISFYEKMQSDKGSIPDRFSAQQFSDYHSELNMSSLELGDSALYFCASTPRGLAITYEQYFGPGTRLTVT.